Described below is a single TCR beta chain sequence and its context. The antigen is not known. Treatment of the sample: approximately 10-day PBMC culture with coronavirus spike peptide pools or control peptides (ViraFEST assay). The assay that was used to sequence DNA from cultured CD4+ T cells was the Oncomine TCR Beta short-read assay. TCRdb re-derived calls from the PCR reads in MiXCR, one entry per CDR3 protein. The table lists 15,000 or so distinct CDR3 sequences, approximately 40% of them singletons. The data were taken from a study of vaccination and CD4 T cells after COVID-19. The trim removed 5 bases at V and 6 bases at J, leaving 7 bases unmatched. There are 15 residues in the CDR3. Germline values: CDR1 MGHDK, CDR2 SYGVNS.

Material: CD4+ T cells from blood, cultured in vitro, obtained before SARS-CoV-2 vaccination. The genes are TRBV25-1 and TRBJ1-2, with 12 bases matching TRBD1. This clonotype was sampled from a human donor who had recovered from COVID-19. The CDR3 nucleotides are TGTGCCAGCAGTCCGGTACGGGACAGGGGGCATGGCTACACCTTC. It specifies CASSPVRDRGHGYTF.